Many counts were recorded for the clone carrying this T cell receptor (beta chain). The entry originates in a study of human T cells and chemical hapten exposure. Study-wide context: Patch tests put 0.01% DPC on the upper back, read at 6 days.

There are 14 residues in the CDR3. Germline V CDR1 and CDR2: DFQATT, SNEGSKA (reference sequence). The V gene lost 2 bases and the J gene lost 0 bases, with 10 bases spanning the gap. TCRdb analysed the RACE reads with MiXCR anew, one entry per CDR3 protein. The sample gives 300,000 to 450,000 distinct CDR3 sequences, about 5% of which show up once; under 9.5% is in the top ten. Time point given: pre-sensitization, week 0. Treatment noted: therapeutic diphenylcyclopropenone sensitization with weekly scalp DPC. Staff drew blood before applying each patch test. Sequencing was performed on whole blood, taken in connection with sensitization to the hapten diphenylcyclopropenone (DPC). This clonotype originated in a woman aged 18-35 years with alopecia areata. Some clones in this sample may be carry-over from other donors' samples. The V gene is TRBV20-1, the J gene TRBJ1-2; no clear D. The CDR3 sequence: CSARPHEANYGYTF. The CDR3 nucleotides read TGCAGTGCTAGACCCCACGAGGCTAACTATGGCTACACCTTC.